This note documents a single T cell receptor (beta chain) sequence. Repertoires were generated with immunoSEQ multiplex PCR, while TCRdb's copy carries only in-frame clones and drops some. The data show tens of thousands of clones, around nine tenths seen once. Trimming took 1 base from V and 2 from J; bases not matched to a gene: 6. The germline gives CDR1 SGHTA, CDR2 FQGNSA. This CDR3 contains 16 residues. These data come from a study of T cells in localized non-small cell lung cancer. This chain links TRBV7-2 with TRBJ2-7; TRBD2 matches at 9 bases. This TCR was sampled from a male donor aged 60 or over with stage I lung adenocarcinoma. The sequencing used peripheral blood, collected before any cancer treatment. The CDR3 sequence: CASSLGLAGSTYEQYF. CDR3 DNA sequence: TGTGCCAGCAGCTTAGGGCTAGCGGGATCCACCTACGAGCAGTACTTC. The full variable domain, its missing parts supplied by reference TRBV7-2 and TRBJ2-7, is GAGVSQSPSNKVTEKGKDVELRCDPISGHTALYWYRQSLGQGLEFLIYFQGNSAPDKSGLPSDRFSAERTGGSVSTLTIQRTQQEDSAVYLCASSLGLAGSTYEQYFGPGTRLTVT.